These 20 T cell receptor beta chains came from one sample sequenced in a study of cytomegalovirus exposure and HLA in healthy donors. The PCR employed 60 Vbeta primers together with 13 Jbeta primers. The method was immunoSEQ multiplex PCR; TCRdb's version includes in-frame clones alone and lacks a portion of them. The sample shows tens of thousands of clones, about three quarters of them seen only once. The sample consisted of PBMCs. Source of these receptors: a male donor in good health and CMV-seropositive.

The chain joins TRBV9 to TRBJ2-7; D is uncertain. Germline-derived CDR1 and CDR2 are SGDLS and YYNGEE. V was trimmed by 0 bases and J by 6 bases, leaving 10 bases between them. CDR3 size: 13 residues. This chain's CDR3 is CASSVVGSGEQYF. The CDR3 bases are TGTGCCAGCAGCGTAGTCGGTTCTGGCGAGCAGTACTTC.

The chain combines TRBV7-9 with TRBJ2-5; TRBD2 aligns across 7 bases. The CDR3 is made up of 18 amino acids. Germline V lookup: CDR1 SEHNR, CDR2 FQNEAQ (reference sequence). V dropped 1 base and J dropped 2; count of bases not matched to a gene: 13. The CDR3 bases are TGTGCCAGCAGCTTAGAGGGTGGTTTAGCGGGTTTTCAAGAGACCCAGTACTTC. It encodes CASSLEGGLAGFQETQYF. Filled out from reference TRBV7-9 and TRBJ2-5, the complete variable domain reads DTGVSQNPRHKITKRGQNVTFRCDPISEHNRLYWYRQTLGQGPEFLTYFQNEAQLEKSRLLSDRFSAERPKGSFSTLEIQRTEQGDSAMYLCASSLEGGLAGFQETQYFGPGTRLLVL.

This clone has more than one count but fewer than ten. V gene TRBV6-5 combines with J gene TRBJ2-2; a weak D match, TRBD1 (6 bases). V shed 10 bases and J shed 1 base, with 13 bases lying between them. Germline lookup yields CDR1 MNHEY and CDR2 SVGAGI. The CDR3 totals 14 residues. CDR3: CATTDRRNTGELFF. The DNA of the CDR3 is TGTGCCACAACCGACAGGAGGAACACCGGGGAGCTGTTTTTT.

The chain combines TRBV7-2 with TRBJ2-5, with 7 bases aligning to TRBD1. CDR1 and CDR2 (germline): SGHTA, FQGNSA. CDR3 length equals 15 residues. J lost 4 bases, V lost 5 bases, and 10 bases had no gene match. As DNA, the CDR3 is TGTGCCAGCAGCCGTCCGACAGGGTACGGAGAGACCCAGTACTTC. It specifies CASSRPTGYGETQYF.

The rearrangement joins TRBV7-9 to TRBJ2-1, with D perhaps matching TRBD2 (6 bases). Trimming removed 5 bases from V and 12 bases from J, with 17 bases in between. Germline V CDR1 and CDR2: SEHNR, FQNEAQ (reference sequence). This CDR3 region has 13 residues. The CDR3 DNA sequence: TGTGCCAGCAGCACTAGACTAGTTAGGGGGCAGTTCTTC. Translating gives CASSTRLVRGQFF.

This chain uses TRBV4-1 with TRBJ2-4; 14 nucleotides agree with TRBD2. Germline loops: CDR1 MGHRA, CDR2 YSYEKL. After removal of 0 bases from V and 0 bases from J, the junction contained 7 bases not matched to a gene. The CDR3 has 20 amino acids. CDR3 bases: TGCGCCAGCAGCCAAGAAGAGGGACTAGCGGGAGTGGAAGCCAAAAACATTCAGTACTTC. Encoded protein: CASSQEEGLAGVEAKNIQYF.

This clone has a handful of counts. V is TRBV15 and J is TRBJ2-3, with 11 bases lining up with TRBD2. The CDR3 contains 15 residues. Trimming at V came to 0 bases and at J to 6 bases, leaving 2 bases not matched to a gene. Germline V gene lookup returns CDR1 LNHNV and CDR2 YYDKDF (reference sequence). CDR3: CATSRDTSGSDTQYF. The CDR3 DNA is TGTGCCACCAGCAGAGATACTAGCGGGAGTGATACGCAGTATTTT.

The V call is TRBV18, the J call TRBJ2-5, with 7 bases matching TRBD2. V shed 0 bases, J shed 2 bases, and the junction held 9 bases outside the gene matches. Germline V gene lookup returns CDR1 KGHSH and CDR2 LQKENI. The CDR3 has 17 residues. DNA for the CDR3: TGTGCCAGCTCACCACCGGGGAGGGCTAGCGGACAAGAGACCCAGTACTTC. Translation gives CASSPPGRASGQETQYF. The full variable domain, completed using reference TRBV18 and TRBJ2-5, is NAGVMQNPRHLVRRRGQEARLRCSPMKGHSHVYWYRQLPEEGLKFMVYLQKENIIDESGMPKERFSAEFPKEGPSILRIQQVVRGDSAAYFCASSPPGRASGQETQYFGPGTRLLVL.

The chain links TRBV5-4 to TRBJ2-5, with TRBD2 identical over 12 bases. The trim removed 4 bases at V and 4 bases at J, leaving 11 bases unmatched. Germline CDR1 SGHNT, CDR2 YYREEE (reference sequence). This CDR3 has 17 amino acids. The CDR3 sequence is CASSPGLAGGVLETQYF. CDR3 DNA: TGTGCCAGCAGCCCGGGACTAGCGGGCGGGGTATTAGAGACCCAGTACTTC.

The chain uses TRBV5-1 and TRBJ2-5; possibly TRBD2 for D (6 bases). The germline V gene encodes CDR1 SGHRS and CDR2 YFSETQ. V lost 0 bases, J lost 11 bases, and 17 bases lay in between. The CDR3 is made up of 14 amino acids. The CDR3 DNA follows: TGCGCCAGCAGCTTGGTTGGGGTTATTCGGGAGCAGTACTTC. This encodes CASSLVGVIREQYF.

The rearrangement uses TRBV15 and TRBJ2-7; D call uncertain. V gave up 0 bases and J gave up 1 base, with 7 bases separating them. The CDR3 runs 14 residues. The germline V gene has CDR1 LNHNV and CDR2 YYDKDF (reference sequence). The CDR3 reads CATSRDRSSYEQYF. CDR3 DNA: TGTGCCACCAGCAGAGATCGCAGTTCCTACGAGCAGTACTTC.

V is TRBV15 and J is TRBJ2-7; 10 bases match TRBD1. The V gene end was trimmed by 5 bases and the J gene end by 2 bases; junction bases not matched to a gene: 6. The V gene's germline CDR1 is LNHNV and CDR2 YYDKDF (reference sequence). This CDR3 comprises 15 residues. CDR3 bases: TGTGCCACCAGCGGGGGACAGGGGATACCCTACGAGCAGTACTTC. Protein: CATSGGQGIPYEQYF.

The V and J genes are TRBV7-2 and TRBJ2-1, with 9 bases fitting TRBD1. With V trimmed by 5 bases and J by 6 bases, 14 bases remained unmatched. Germline V lookup: CDR1 SGHTA, CDR2 FQGNSA. The CDR3 has 17 amino acids. This CDR3 is CASSPRGWGTGPNEQFF. The CDR3 region has the DNA TGTGCCAGCAGCCCCAGGGGGTGGGGGACAGGGCCCAATGAGCAGTTCTTC.

This chain links TRBV5-1 with TRBJ2-2, with 12 bases identical to TRBD2. CDR1 is SGHRS and CDR2 is YFSETQ in the germline V gene. Unmatched junction bases numbered 0, after V lost 0 bases and J lost 6 bases. CDR3 size: 15 residues. DNA for the CDR3: TGCGCCAGCAGCTTGGGACTAGCGGGAGCCGGGGAGCTGTTTTTT. It is translated as CASSLGLAGAGELFF.

This clone was seen a few times. This chain connects TRBV5-4 to TRBJ2-2, with 8 bases that match TRBD2. The CDR3 has 17 residues. V was clipped by 1 base and J by 6 bases; unmatched bases: 11. Germline CDR1 is SGHNT and CDR2 is YYREEE (reference sequence). This CDR3 reads CASSLLPAGGSPGELFF. In DNA form, the CDR3 reads TGTGCCAGCAGCTTGCTGCCCGCGGGAGGAAGTCCCGGGGAGCTGTTTTTT.

The J gene is TRBJ1-5, the V gene TRBV6-5, with a possible D match to TRBD1 (6 bases). Per germline, CDR1 MNHEY and CDR2 SVGAGI. The CDR3 runs to 14 residues. V shed 5 bases and J shed 5 bases, with 13 bases lying between them. The CDR3 nucleotides are TGTGCCAGCAGTCGGACAGTTAGTGATCAGCCCCAGCATTTT. It encodes CASSRTVSDQPQHF.

The chain couples TRBV10-3 to TRBJ2-1, with D possibly being TRBD2 (6 bases). V was cut by 5 bases and J by 5 bases, with 16 bases left in between. Germline V gene sequence: CDR1 ENHRY, CDR2 SYGVKD. The CDR3 sequence is 15 residues long. This CDR3 reads CAISFRRADDNEQFF. CDR3 coding DNA: TGTGCCATCAGTTTCCGGAGGGCGGACGACAATGAGCAGTTCTTC.

DNA for the CDR3: TGTGCCAGCAGCTTAGAGGACCAGGAGGCCAATGAAAAACTGTTTTTT. Residues: CASSLEDQEANEKLFF. The rearrangement joins TRBV7-9 to TRBJ1-4; D gene ambiguous. CDR1 SEHNR and CDR2 FQNEAQ come from the germline V gene (reference sequence). Trimming removed 1 base from V and 5 bases from J, with 14 bases in between. The CDR3 loop spans 16 amino acids.

The chain employs TRBV27 and TRBJ2-1; 9 bases map to TRBD2. The CDR3 consists of 18 residues. V trimming: 5 bases; J trimming: 4 bases; junction bases outside the gene matches: 15. Germline CDR1 reads MNHEY; CDR2 reads SMNVEV (reference sequence). CDR3 in amino acids: CASSGDGGVLAGYNEQFF. For the CDR3, the DNA is TGTGCCAGCAGTGGGGACGGGGGTGTGCTAGCGGGGTACAATGAGCAGTTCTTC.

The chain uses TRBV28 and TRBJ2-1; D is perhaps TRBD1 (5 bases). The V and J ends lost 7 bases and 4 bases respectively, with 11 bases between them. The CDR3 extends over 13 amino acids. Germline V gene data show CDR1 as MDHEN and CDR2 as SYDVKM. CDR3 protein: CASTGNRYNEQFF. The CDR3 DNA reads as TGTGCCAGCACAGGGAATCGGTACAATGAGCAGTTCTTC. Together with reference TRBV28 and TRBJ2-1, the CDR3 gives the full variable domain: DVKVTQSSRYLVKRTGEKVFLECVQDMDHENMFWYRQDPGLGLRLIYFSYDVKMKEKGDIPEGYSVSREKKERFSLILESASTNQTSMYLCASTGNRYNEQFFGPGTRLTVL.